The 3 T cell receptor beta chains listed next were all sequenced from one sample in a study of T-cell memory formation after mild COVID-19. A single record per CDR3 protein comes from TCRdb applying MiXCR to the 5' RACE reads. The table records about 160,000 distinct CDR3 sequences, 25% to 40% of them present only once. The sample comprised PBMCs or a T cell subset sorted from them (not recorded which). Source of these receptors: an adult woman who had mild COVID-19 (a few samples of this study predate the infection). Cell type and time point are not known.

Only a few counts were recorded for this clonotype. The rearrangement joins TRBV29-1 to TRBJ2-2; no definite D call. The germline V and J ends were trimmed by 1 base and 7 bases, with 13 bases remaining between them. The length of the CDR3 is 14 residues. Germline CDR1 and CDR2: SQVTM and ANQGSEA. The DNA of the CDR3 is TGCAGCGTTGAAGTGGGCCCGCGCGGCGGGGAGCTGTTTTTT. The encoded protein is CSVEVGPRGGELFF.

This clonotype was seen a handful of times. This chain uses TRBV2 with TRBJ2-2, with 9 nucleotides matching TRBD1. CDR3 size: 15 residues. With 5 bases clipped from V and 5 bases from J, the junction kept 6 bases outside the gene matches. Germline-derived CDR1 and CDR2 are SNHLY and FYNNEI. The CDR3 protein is CASSRTGVRTGELFF. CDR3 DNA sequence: TGTGCCAGCAGTCGGACAGGGGTACGAACCGGGGAGCTGTTTTTT.

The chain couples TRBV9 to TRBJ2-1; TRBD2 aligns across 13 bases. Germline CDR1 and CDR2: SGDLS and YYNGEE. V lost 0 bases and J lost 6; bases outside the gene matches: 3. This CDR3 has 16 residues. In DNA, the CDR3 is TGTGCCAGCAGCGTAGCTGGGACTAGCGGGATCAATGAGCAGTTCTTC. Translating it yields CASSVAGTSGINEQFF.